The next 16 T cell receptor beta chains were all read from a single sample in a study of circulating and synovial CD4+ cells in juvenile arthritis. Produced via immunoSEQ multiplex PCR; TCRdb's table is partial and in-frame only. The sample consists of about 33,000 clones, nearly 95% of them appearing once. Material: CD4+ T cells from blood. These receptors all come from a human donor with juvenile idiopathic arthritis.

The chain combines TRBV14 with TRBJ2-1, with TRBD2 identical over 12 bases. CDR3 size: 17 residues. Germline V lookup: CDR1 SGHDN, CDR2 FVKESK. The ends lost 1 base at V and 7 bases at J; junction bases unmatched: 8. The CDR3 coding sequence is TGTGCCAGCAGCCAAGGGACTAGCGGGATCCCTGGAAATGAGCAGTTCTTC. This codes for CASSQGTSGIPGNEQFF.

The chain is built from TRBV4-3 and TRBJ1-1, with D maybe TRBD1 (6 bases). The CDR3 is 16 amino acids. Germline assignment: CDR1 LGHNA and CDR2 YSLEER. Deletions cut 0 bases from V and 3 bases from J, with 14 bases between. DNA of the CDR3: TGCGCCAGCAGCCAAGATTATGGGGGCAGTGACACTGAAGCTTTCTTT. Translating it yields CASSQDYGGSDTEAFF.

The chain employs TRBV4-3 and TRBJ1-2, with D possibly TRBD1 on 6 matching bases. V shed 2 bases and J shed 8 bases, with 12 bases lying between them. In germline, CDR1 is LGHNA, CDR2 YSLEER. The CDR3 extends over 13 amino acids. The CDR3 loop reads CASSQTGTIGYTF. In nucleotides, the CDR3 is TGCGCCAGCAGCCAAACCGGGACAATCGGCTACACCTTC.

The chain has TRBV10-3 and TRBJ2-5; D is perhaps TRBD1 (6 bases). V shed 4 bases and J shed 2 bases, with 14 bases lying between them. The CDR3 contains 15 residues. Germline V gene sequence: CDR1 ENHRY, CDR2 SYGVKD. The DNA for the CDR3 is TGTGCCATCAGTGGCTCGCAGGGGTTTCAAGAGACCCAGTACTTC. It is translated as CAISGSQGFQETQYF.

The chain has TRBV28 and TRBJ1-4; D is perhaps TRBD1 (5 bases). This CDR3 has 15 amino acids. Germline assignment: CDR1 MDHEN and CDR2 SYDVKM. V gave up 5 bases and J gave up 5 bases, with 15 bases separating them. The CDR3: CASSTWDGRNEKLFF. The CDR3 region has the DNA TGTGCCAGCAGTACCTGGGACGGGAGAAATGAAAAACTGTTTTTT.

The chain combines TRBV21-1 with TRBJ1-1; TRBD1, the table's D call, lacks a check against the DNA. TRBV21-1 represents a pseudogene. The CDR3 spans 15 residues. The CDR3 protein is CASSNRTGVVTEAFF. CDR3 coding DNA: TGTGCCAGCAGCAATCGAACAGGGGTGGTCACTGAAGCTTTCTTT.

This chain links TRBV9 with TRBJ2-7; 10 bases are a match to TRBD2. The V gene end was trimmed by 0 bases and the J gene end by 3 bases; junction bases not matched to a gene: 3. Germline assignment: CDR1 SGDLS and CDR2 YYNGEE. There are 15 residues in the CDR3. The CDR3 DNA is TGTGCCAGCAGCGTAGCTCCTAGCGGGAGCTACGAGCAGTACTTC. Translating gives CASSVAPSGSYEQYF.

This sequence joins TRBV5-8 and TRBJ1-3; no clear D gene. The CDR3 length is 14 residues. Germline lookup yields CDR1 SGHTS and CDR2 YDEGEE. Trimming cost V 1 base and J 1 base, with 6 bases left between them. CDR3 region: CASSLWTSGNTIYF. The CDR3 DNA sequence: TGTGCCAGCAGCTTGTGGACTTCTGGAAACACCATATATTTT. The full variable domain, its missing parts supplied by reference TRBV5-8 and TRBJ1-3, is EAGVTQSPTHLIKTRGQQATLRCSPISGHTSVYWYQQALGLGLQFLLWYDEGEERNRGNFPPRFSGRQFPNYSSELNVNALELEDSALYLCASSLWTSGNTIYFGEGSWLTVV.

This clone was picked up one time. The chain joins TRBV4-1 to TRBJ1-5; no clear D gene. Trimming took 3 bases from V and 1 from J, leaving 10 bases between them. CDR1 and CDR2 from the germline V gene are MGHRA and YSYEKL. This CDR3 is built from 15 residues. For the CDR3, the DNA is TGCGCCAGCAGCCAGGAGAGCGGAAGCAATCAGCCCCAGCATTTT. This gives the protein CASSQESGSNQPQHF.

The chain recombines TRBV6-5 with TRBJ1-1, with 10 bases identical to TRBD1. CDR1 and CDR2 (germline): MNHEY, SVGAGI. CDR3 length: 15 residues. V shed 4 bases, J shed 1 base, and the junction held 3 bases outside the gene matches. Here the CDR3 DNA reads TGTGCCAGCAGTTGGACAGGGGGTGGGAACACTGAAGCTTTCTTT. It is translated as CASSWTGGGNTEAFF.

The rearrangement uses TRBV18 and TRBJ2-7, with 8 bases matching TRBD1. Germline V lookup: CDR1 KGHSH, CDR2 LQKENI. V lost 6 bases to trimming and J lost 2 bases; unmatched junction nucleotides: 18. There are 18 residues in the CDR3. The CDR3 region has the DNA TGTGCCAGCTCTTATGGGGGCAGGGGGCCAGCTACGACCTACGAGCAGTACTTC. This gives the protein CASSYGGRGPATTYEQYF.

The genes are TRBV21-1 and TRBJ2-5; TRBD2, the table's D call, was not compared with the DNA. TRBV21-1 is listed as a pseudogene. CDR3 length: 13 residues. In DNA, the CDR3 is TGTGCCAGCAGCAAAGTGGAGGTAAAGACCCAGTACTTC. Amino acid sequence: CASSKVEVKTQYF.

The V and J genes are TRBV5-8 and TRBJ1-5, with TRBD1 matching over 7 bases. With 2 bases clipped from V and 1 base from J, the junction kept 6 bases outside the gene matches. The CDR3 covers 16 residues. CDR1 and CDR2 (germline): SGHTS, YDEGEE. The CDR3 DNA is TGTGCCAGCAGCTTACGACAGGGTCGAAGCAATCAGCCCCAGCATTTT. Translating it yields CASSLRQGRSNQPQHF.

The chain is built from TRBV7-9 and TRBJ1-4; 7 bases align to TRBD1. The ends lost 3 bases at V and 7 bases at J; junction bases unmatched: 11. Germline assignment: CDR1 SEHNR and CDR2 FQNEAQ (reference sequence). The CDR3 is 16 amino acids. The CDR3 DNA is TGTGCCAGCAGCTTTGGCCTCCCTCACAGGGGTGAAAAACTGTTTTTT. Its protein is CASSFGLPHRGEKLFF.

V usage is TRBV6-5 and J usage is TRBJ1-2; TRBD1 might be the D (6 bases). The length of the CDR3 is 14 residues. Trimming left V 6 bases short and J 4 bases short, with 15 bases between. Germline V CDR1 and CDR2: MNHEY, SVGAGI. The CDR3 nucleotides are TGTGCCAGCAGACAGAAGGGGGTTCTCTATGGCTACACCTTC. The encoded protein is CASRQKGVLYGYTF.

V and J are TRBV7-2 and TRBJ2-5, with 7 bases aligning to TRBD2. Germline CDR1 SGHTA, CDR2 FQGNSA. The CDR3 is made up of 16 amino acids. The J segment lost 10 bases and the V segment lost 0 bases, leaving 14 bases of the junction unmatched. As DNA, the CDR3 is TGTGCCAGCAGCTTAGCGGAGGGCCTGTCCGAGCGGGACCAGTACTTC. Protein sequence: CASSLAEGLSERDQYF. Full variable domain (remainder filled in from reference TRBV7-2 and TRBJ2-5): GAGVSQSPSNKVTEKGKDVELRCDPISGHTALYWYRQSLGQGLEFLIYFQGNSAPDKSGLPSDRFSAERTGGSVSTLTIQRTQQEDSAVYLCASSLAEGLSERDQYFGPGTRLLVL.